The clone carrying this T cell receptor (beta chain) has at least ten counts. Antigen specificity is unknown. Donors were all healthy Caucasians. The data stem from a study of identical twins. Study-level points and caveats: Zero-insertion analyses could be partly confounded by invariant MAIT and iNKT cells.

Germline V gives CDR1 SGHVS, CDR2 FNYEAQ. The CDR3 extends over 13 amino acids. V was clipped by 2 bases and J by 10 bases, with 12 bases between them. Template switching created a universal primer site, and the cDNA included unique molecular identifiers. TCRdb recomputed calls from the 5' RACE reads with MiXCR, one row per CDR3 protein. This sample yields about 100,000 distinct CDR3 sequences, of which 5.9% are seen a single time; approximately 12% belongs to the top ten. This TCR derives from a woman aged 45 to 65 in good health. V gene TRBV7-6 combines with J gene TRBJ2-1; D possibly corresponds to TRBD2 (5 bases). Sequenced sample: memory T cells sorted from blood. In DNA form, the CDR3 reads TGTGCCAGCAGCTTATCACGGGAAGGAGAGCAGTTCTTC. Protein sequence: CASSLSREGEQFF.